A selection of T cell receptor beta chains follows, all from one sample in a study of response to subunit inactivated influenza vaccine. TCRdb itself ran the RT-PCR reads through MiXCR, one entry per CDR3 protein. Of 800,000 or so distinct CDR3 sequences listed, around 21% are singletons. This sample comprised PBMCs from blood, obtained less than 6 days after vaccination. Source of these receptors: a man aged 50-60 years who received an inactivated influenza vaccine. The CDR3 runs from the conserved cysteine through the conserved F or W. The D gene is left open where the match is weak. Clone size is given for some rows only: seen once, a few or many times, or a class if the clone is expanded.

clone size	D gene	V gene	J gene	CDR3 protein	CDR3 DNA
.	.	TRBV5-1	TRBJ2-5	CASTHRSTVQETQYF	TGCGCCAGCACCCACCGAAGCACAGTCCAAGAGACCCAGTACTTC
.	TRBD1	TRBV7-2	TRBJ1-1	CASSVGGQGKTEAFF	TGTGCCAGCAGCGTAGGGGGACAGGGGAAAACTGAAGCTTTCTTT
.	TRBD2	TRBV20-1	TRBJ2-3	CSAVSESGGTDTQYF	TGCAGTGCAGTTTCGGAAAGCGGGGGAACAGATACGCAGTATTTT
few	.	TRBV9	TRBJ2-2	CASSVGQSNTGELFF	TGTGCCAGCAGCGTCGGGCAGTCGAACACCGGGGAGCTGTTTTTT
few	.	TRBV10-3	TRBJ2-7	CAISGDSLGYEQYF	TGTGCCATCAGTGGTGACTCCCTGGGCTACGAGCAGTACTTC
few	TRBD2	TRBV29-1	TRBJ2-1	CSVDLNSGTGNEQFF	TGCAGCGTCGACCTAAATAGCGGGACCGGCAATGAGCAGTTCTTC
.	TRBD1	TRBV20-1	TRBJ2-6	CSARNFRDRTFSGANVLTF	TGCAGTGCTAGAAACTTCCGGGACAGAACGTTCTCTGGGGCCAACGTCCTGACTTTC
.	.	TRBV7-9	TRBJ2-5	CASSTSAETQYF	TGTGCCAGCAGCACATCGGCAGAGACCCAGTACTTC
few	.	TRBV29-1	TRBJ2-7	CSVVGDTSYEQYF	TGCAGCGTTGTCGGGGACACCTCCTACGAGCAGTACTTC
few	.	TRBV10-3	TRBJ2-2	CAISETWTGELFF	TGTGCCATCAGTGAAACGTGGACCGGGGAGCTGTTTTTT
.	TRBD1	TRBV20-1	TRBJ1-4	CTLEGTGVEKLFF	TGCACCCTGGAAGGGACAGGGGTCGAAAAACTGTTTTTT
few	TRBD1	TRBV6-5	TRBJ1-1	CASSLIQGANTEAFF	TGTGCCAGCAGTTTAATTCAGGGGGCGAACACTGAAGCTTTCTTT
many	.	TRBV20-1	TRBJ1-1	CSARRQQNTEAFF	TGCAGTGCTAGAAGGCAACAGAACACTGAAGCTTTCTTT
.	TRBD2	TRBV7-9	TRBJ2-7	CASSLSRLAGAVEQYF	TGTGCCAGCAGCCTCTCACGACTAGCGGGAGCGGTCGAGCAGTACTTC
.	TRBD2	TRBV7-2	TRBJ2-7	CASSLDSGRNTYEQYF	TGTGCCAGCAGCTTAGATAGCGGGAGGAACACCTACGAGCAGTACTTC
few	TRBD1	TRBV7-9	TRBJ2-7	CASSFTGAEQYF	TGTGCCAGCAGCTTTACAGGGGCCGAGCAGTACTTC
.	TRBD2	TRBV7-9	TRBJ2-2	CASSTSLAAPGELFF	TGTGCCAGCAGCACCTCCCTAGCGGCCCCCGGGGAGCTGTTTTTT
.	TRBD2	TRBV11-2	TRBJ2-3	CASSFPGTSGGAPDTQYF	TGTGCCAGCAGCTTTCCCGGGACTAGCGGGGGGGCCCCAGATACGCAGTATTTT
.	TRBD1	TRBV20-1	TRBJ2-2	CSASKQGFTGELFF	TGCAGTGCTAGTAAACAGGGGTTCACCGGGGAGCTGTTTTTT
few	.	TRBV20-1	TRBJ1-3	CSAMNREASTVGNTIYF	TGCAGTGCTATGAATCGGGAAGCCTCTACTGTCGGAAACACCATATATTTT
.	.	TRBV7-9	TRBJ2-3	CASSPTPSHGADTQYF	TGTGCCAGCAGCCCGACGCCTAGCCACGGGGCGGATACGCAGTATTTT
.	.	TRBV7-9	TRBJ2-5	CASSLDGGPQETQYF	TGTGCCAGCAGCTTAGACGGAGGGCCCCAAGAGACCCAGTACTTC
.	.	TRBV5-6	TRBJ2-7	CASSPLPSYEQYF	TGTGCCAGCAGCCCGCTACCCTCCTACGAGCAGTACTTC
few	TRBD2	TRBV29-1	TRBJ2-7	CSAGGSGSYEQYF	TGCAGCGCCGGTGGTAGCGGGAGTTACGAGCAGTACTTC
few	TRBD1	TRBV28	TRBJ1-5	CASSNLQGSGNQPQHF	TGTGCCAGCAGCAACCTACAGGGGAGTGGCAATCAGCCCCAGCATTTT
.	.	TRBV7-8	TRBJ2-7	CASSLLKTGLSYEQYF	TGTGCCAGCAGCTTACTCAAAACGGGGTTATCCTACGAGCAGTACTTC
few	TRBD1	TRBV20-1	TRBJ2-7	CSASRTGGVEQYF	TGCAGTGCTAGCCGGACAGGGGGGGTGGAGCAGTACTTC
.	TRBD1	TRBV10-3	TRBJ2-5	CAISGKRDRGETQYF	TGTGCCATCAGTGGGAAACGGGACAGAGGAGAGACCCAGTACTTC
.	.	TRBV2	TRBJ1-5	CASSERGLGQPQHF	TGTGCCAGCAGTGAACGGGGACTAGGGCAGCCCCAGCATTTT
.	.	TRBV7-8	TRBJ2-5	CASTSGRGNFQETQYF	TGTGCCAGCACCTCTGGGAGGGGGAACTTTCAAGAGACCCAGTACTTC
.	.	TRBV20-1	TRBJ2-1	CSARGTGFPYNEQFF	TGCAGTGCTAGAGGTACAGGATTCCCCTACAATGAGCAGTTCTTC
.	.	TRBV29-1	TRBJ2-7	CSVGGRLMYEQYF	TGCAGCGTAGGGGGGAGGTTAATGTACGAGCAGTACTTC
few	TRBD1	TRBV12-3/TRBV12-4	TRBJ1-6	CASIGGQGATYNSPLHF	TGTGCCAGCATTGGGGGACAGGGGGCCACCTATAATTCACCCCTCCACTTT
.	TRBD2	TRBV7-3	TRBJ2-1	CASSLLGLAGDNPFF	TGTGCCAGCAGCCTTTTGGGACTAGCGGGAGATAATCCGTTCTTC
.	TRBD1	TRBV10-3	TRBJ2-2	CAISVSGTVNTGELFF	TGTGCCATCAGTGTCTCCGGGACAGTAAACACCGGGGAGCTGTTTTTT
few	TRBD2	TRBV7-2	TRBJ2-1	CASRESSGRRYNEQFF	TGTGCCAGCAGGGAATCCAGCGGGAGGAGATACAATGAGCAGTTCTTC
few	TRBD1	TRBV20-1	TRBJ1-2	CSALDRYHTF	TGCAGTGCTCTGGACAGGTATCACACCTTC
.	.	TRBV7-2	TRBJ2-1	CASSPAFNEQFF	TGTGCCAGCTCCCCAGCGTTCAATGAGCAGTTCTTC
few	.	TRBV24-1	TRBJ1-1	CATSDLGPQNTEAFF	TGTGCCACCAGTGATTTGGGACCGCAGAACACTGAAGCTTTCTTT
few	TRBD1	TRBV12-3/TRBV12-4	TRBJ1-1	CASGQGAVNTEAFF	TGTGCCAGCGGACAGGGAGCGGTGAACACTGAAGCTTTCTTT
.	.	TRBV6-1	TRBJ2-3	CASRRQDRTDTQYF	TGTGCCAGCAGGAGACAGGACCGCACAGATACACAGTATTTT
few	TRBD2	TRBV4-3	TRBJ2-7	CASSQESGIGYEQYF	TGCGCCAGCAGCCAAGAGAGCGGGATCGGGTACGAGCAGTACTTC
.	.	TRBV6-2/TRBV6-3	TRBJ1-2	CASSYGKEVTNYGYTF	TGTGCCAGCAGTTACGGGAAGGAGGTTACTAACTATGGCTACACCTTC
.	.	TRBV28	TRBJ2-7	CASSTGGLSSYEQYF	TGTGCCAGCAGTACCGGGGGGCTCAGCTCCTACGAGCAGTACTTC
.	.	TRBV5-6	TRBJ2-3	CASSFQGGILTDTQYF	TGTGCCAGCAGCTTTCAGGGGGGTATTTTGACAGATACGCAGTATTTT
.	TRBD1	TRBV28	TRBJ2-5	CASSSPGQFQETQYF	TGTGCCAGCAGTTCGCCGGGACAGTTCCAAGAGACCCAGTACTTC
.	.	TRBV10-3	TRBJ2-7	CAISELGLQQYF	TGTGCCATCAGTGAGTTGGGTTTACAGCAGTACTTC
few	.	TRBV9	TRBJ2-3	CASSVEAVWASDTQYF	TGTGCCAGCAGCGTAGAGGCAGTATGGGCCTCAGATACGCAGTATTTT
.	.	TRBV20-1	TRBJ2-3	CSARHRQPDTQYF	TGCAGTGCTAGACATCGCCAGCCAGATACGCAGTATTTT
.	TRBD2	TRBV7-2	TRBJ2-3	CASSLSVTSGGRLDTQYF	TGTGCCAGCAGCTTATCGGTTACTTCGGGGGGGCGTTTAGATACGCAGTATTTT
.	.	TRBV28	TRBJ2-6	CASSPWTFGSGANVLTF	TGTGCCAGCAGTCCCTGGACATTCGGCTCTGGGGCCAACGTCCTGACTTTC
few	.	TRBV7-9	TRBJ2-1	CASSPLLVGVYNEQFF	TGTGCCAGCAGCCCCCTATTGGTGGGGGTTTACAATGAGCAGTTCTTC
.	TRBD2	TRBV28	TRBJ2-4	CASSLMGLSKNIQYF	TGTGCCAGCAGTTTAATGGGACTAAGCAAAAACATTCAGTACTTC